This T cell receptor beta chain stems from a study of human T cells and chemical hapten exposure. Across the study: An area of 2 cm by more than 1.5 cm on upper inner arm skin received 2% DPC for sensitization.

A single record per CDR3 protein comes from TCRdb applying MiXCR to the RACE reads. The sample records a few hundred thousand distinct CDR3 sequences, just under 6.5% being singletons. As to time point: patch test 2, 6 weeks after DPC sensitization. Specified treatment: therapeutic diphenylcyclopropenone sensitization with weekly scalp DPC. This clonotype was picked up many times. Its specificity is unknown. The germline V and J ends were trimmed by 5 bases and 4 bases, with 23 bases remaining between them. CDR1 and CDR2 from the germline V gene are MNHEY and SVGEGT. The CDR3 sequence is 17 residues long. Broader study findings: TCRs exceeding 1 in 1000 frequency stayed unchanged with DPC sensitization.

The chain has TRBV6-2 or TRBV6-3 and TRBJ1-2; perhaps TRBD1 as D (5 bases). The TCR was taken from a woman younger than 35 with alopecia areata. Some clones in this sample may be carry-over from other donors' samples. The sample in question was whole blood, obtained in connection with sensitization to the hapten diphenylcyclopropenone (DPC). The CDR3 protein is CASSPAPQGGIIYGYTF. The CDR3, as DNA: TGTGCCAGCAGTCCCGCGCCTCAGGGAGGCATCATCTATGGCTACACCTTC.